This is a list of T cell receptor beta chains from one sample in a study of blood T cell repertoires in COVID-19. The protocol was immunoSEQ multiplex PCR, while the TCRdb copy is restricted to in-frame clones and leaves out a portion. Among fewer than 250,000 clones, about 83% were seen once, and the ten largest hold 3% to 3.5%. The material sequenced was PBMCs or T cells enriched from blood (not recorded which). These receptors all stem from a woman in her thirties who had been exposed to COVID-19. Both conserved end residues are part of each CDR3. D genes are given only for firm matches.

J gene | V gene | D gene | CDR3 protein
TRBJ1-1 | TRBV7-9 | . | CASSLAMGGNPEAFF
TRBJ2-1 | TRBV18 | . | CASSPGGTDYNEQFF
TRBJ2-3 | TRBV12-3/TRBV12-4 | . | CASSFMDTQYF
TRBJ1-2 | TRBV4-2 | . | CASSQEGRQGYTF
TRBJ2-1 | TRBV10-2 | TRBD2 | CASSDLAGKINEQFF
TRBJ2-5 | TRBV18 | TRBD1 | CASSPRGGETQYF
TRBJ1-2 | TRBV9 | . | CASRQGVYGYTF
TRBJ2-7 | TRBV30 | . | CAWTSAYEQYF
TRBJ1-1 | TRBV11-2 | . | CASSLVVDTEAFF
TRBJ2-7 | TRBV5-8 | . | CASSIQSYEQYF
TRBJ1-2 | TRBV19 | TRBD1 | CASSMSMMDRANRNGYTF
TRBJ1-5 | TRBV18 | TRBD1 | CASSPRQGMDQPQHF
TRBJ2-2 | TRBV12-2 | . | CASRFGTSGGADNTGELFF
TRBJ2-5 | TRBV11-2 | . | CASSLGVLGETQYF
TRBJ2-2 | TRBV27 | TRBD2 | CASSLLPGTSGGAYTGELFF
TRBJ1-2 | TRBV10-2 | . | CASSESGREYGYTF
TRBJ2-1 | TRBV3-1/TRBV3-2 | . | CASSLDIYLDSHNEQFF
TRBJ1-1 | TRBV19 | TRBD1 | CASSPLDRGTLNTEAFF
TRBJ1-1 | TRBV7-6 | TRBD1 | CASSPTRTGSNTEAFF
TRBJ1-1 | TRBV9 | TRBD1 | CASSPIVGQVSPEAFF
TRBJ2-3 | TRBV6-5 | TRBD1 | CASRTGIADTQYF
TRBJ1-1 | TRBV5-1 | TRBD1 | CASSPRTGAPTLGDTEAFF
TRBJ2-7 | TRBV7-7 | . | CASSPKPGGRGLDEQYF
TRBJ1-3 | TRBV12-2 | . | CASRLADGLSGNTIYF
TRBJ2-7 | TRBV11-2 | TRBD1 | CASSLRTGGGEQYF
TRBJ1-5 | TRBV28 | . | CASSFLGQGPVQPQHF
TRBJ2-1 | TRBV18 | . | CASSPPLLNEQFF
TRBJ2-7 | TRBV12-3/TRBV12-4 | . | CASSDSSYEQYF
TRBJ1-2 | TRBV19 | . | CASSIMQGTGYTF
TRBJ2-1 | TRBV4-2 | . | CASSPAVVRGTVSSYNEQFF
TRBJ2-2 | TRBV3-1/TRBV3-2 | TRBD2 | CASDPRGGAVF
TRBJ2-7 | TRBV4-1 | . | CASSQEDNSYEQYF
TRBJ1-5 | TRBV19 | TRBD1 | CASSKGGGQGTPWPQHF
TRBJ1-4 | TRBV27 | . | CASRNRESEKLFF
TRBJ1-2 | TRBV4-1 | . | CASSQASQGTGGYTF
TRBJ1-6 | TRBV5-5 | . | CASKITWRAANSPLHF
TRBJ1-1 | TRBV5-1 | TRBD1 | CASSLGTGRTEAFF
TRBJ2-2 | TRBV6-6 | . | CASSYSLATGELFF
TRBJ2-7 | TRBV20-1 | . | CSASVGFSYEQYF
TRBJ1-2 | TRBV7-3 | . | CASSQTGGMGYTF
TRBJ1-5 | TRBV5-1 | . | CARRQPVLSGPQHF
TRBJ1-6 | TRBV7-9 | . | CASSHQGNNSPLHF
TRBJ1-2 | TRBV5-4 | . | CASSLGTKGPNYGYTF
TRBJ2-4 | TRBV7-2 | . | CASSLRDTNSEIAKNIQYF
TRBJ1-2 | TRBV5-1 | TRBD1 | CASSLNRDSYGYTF
TRBJ1-1 | TRBV30 | . | CAWSVLSSAPTEAFF
TRBJ1-4 | TRBV6-5 | TRBD1 | CASSYSAGGGGKLFF
TRBJ1-2 | TRBV7-8 | TRBD1 | CASSWDRDRGGYTF
TRBJ1-3 | TRBV5-8 | . | CASSFRGRGNTIYF
TRBJ2-1 | TRBV27 | . | CASSSSRGNEQFF
TRBJ2-7 | TRBV14 | . | CASSQERVNYEQYF